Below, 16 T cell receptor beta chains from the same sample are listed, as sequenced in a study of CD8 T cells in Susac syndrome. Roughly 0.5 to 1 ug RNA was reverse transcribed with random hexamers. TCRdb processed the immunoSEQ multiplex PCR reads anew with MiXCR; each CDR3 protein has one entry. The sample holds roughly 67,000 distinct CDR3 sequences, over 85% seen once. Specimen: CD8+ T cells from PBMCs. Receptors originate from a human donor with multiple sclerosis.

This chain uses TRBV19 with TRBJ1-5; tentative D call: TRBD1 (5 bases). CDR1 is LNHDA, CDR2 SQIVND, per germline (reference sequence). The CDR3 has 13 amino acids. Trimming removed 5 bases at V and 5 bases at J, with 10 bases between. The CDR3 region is CASSWGRDQPQHF. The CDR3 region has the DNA TGTGCCAGTAGTTGGGGGAGGGATCAGCCCCAGCATTTT.

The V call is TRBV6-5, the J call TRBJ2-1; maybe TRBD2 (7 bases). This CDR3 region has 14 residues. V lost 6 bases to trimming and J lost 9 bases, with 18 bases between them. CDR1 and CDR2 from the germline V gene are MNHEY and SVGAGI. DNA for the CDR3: TGTGCCAGCAGGTCTCGTAACGCGGGGGCTGAGCAGTTCTTC. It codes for CASRSRNAGAEQFF.

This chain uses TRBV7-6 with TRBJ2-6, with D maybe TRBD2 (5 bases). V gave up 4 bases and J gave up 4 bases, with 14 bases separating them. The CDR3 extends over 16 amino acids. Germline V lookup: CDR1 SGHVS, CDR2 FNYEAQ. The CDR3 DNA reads TGTGCCAGCAGCTCCCGATCGGGGAAAGGGGCCAACGTCCTGACTTTC. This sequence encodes CASSSRSGKGANVLTF.

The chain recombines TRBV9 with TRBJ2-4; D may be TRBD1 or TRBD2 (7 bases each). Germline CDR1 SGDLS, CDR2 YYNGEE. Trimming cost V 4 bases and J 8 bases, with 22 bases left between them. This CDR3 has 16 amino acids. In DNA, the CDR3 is TGTGCCAGCAGCCCCCAGGGGGGGGCCCATTGGGACATTCAGTACTTC. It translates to CASSPQGGAHWDIQYF.

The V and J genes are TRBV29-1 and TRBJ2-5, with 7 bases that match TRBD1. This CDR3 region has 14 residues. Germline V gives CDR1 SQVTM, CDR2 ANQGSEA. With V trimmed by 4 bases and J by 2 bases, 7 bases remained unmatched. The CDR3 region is CSVVPGTAQETQYF. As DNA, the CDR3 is TGCAGCGTTGTTCCCGGGACAGCACAAGAGACCCAGTACTTC.

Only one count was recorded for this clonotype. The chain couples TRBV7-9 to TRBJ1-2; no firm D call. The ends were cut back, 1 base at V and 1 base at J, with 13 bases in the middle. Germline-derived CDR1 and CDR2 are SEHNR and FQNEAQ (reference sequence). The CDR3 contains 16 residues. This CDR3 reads CASSLGGTINNYGYTF. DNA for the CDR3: TGTGCCAGCAGCTTAGGGGGTACCATCAATAACTATGGCTACACCTTC. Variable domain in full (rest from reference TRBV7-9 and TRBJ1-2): DTGVSQNPRHKITKRGQNVTFRCDPISEHNRLYWYRQTLGQGPEFLTYFQNEAQLEKSRLLSDRFSAERPKGSFSTLEIQRTEQGDSAMYLCASSLGGTINNYGYTFGSGTRLTVV.

CDR3 DNA sequence: TGCAGTGCCCCACATGGGCCCGACTTCACAGATACGCAGTATTTT. It codes for CSAPHGPDFTDTQYF. V usage is TRBV20-1 and J usage is TRBJ2-3, with unresolved D. The germline V gene has CDR1 DFQATT and CDR2 SNEGSKA (reference sequence). Trimming stripped 6 bases from V and 2 bases from J, with 18 bases between. The CDR3 extends over 15 amino acids.

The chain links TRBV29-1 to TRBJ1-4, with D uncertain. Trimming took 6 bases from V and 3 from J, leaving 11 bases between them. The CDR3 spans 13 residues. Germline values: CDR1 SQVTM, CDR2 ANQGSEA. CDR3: CSVAHASNEKLFF. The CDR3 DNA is TGCAGCGTGGCCCACGCCTCTAATGAAAAACTGTTTTTT.

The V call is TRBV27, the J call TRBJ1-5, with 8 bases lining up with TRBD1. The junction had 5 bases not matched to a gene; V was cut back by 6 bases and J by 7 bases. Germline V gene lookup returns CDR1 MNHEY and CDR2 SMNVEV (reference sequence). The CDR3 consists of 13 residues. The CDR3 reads CASRSGGVQPQHF. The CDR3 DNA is TGTGCCAGCAGGTCAGGGGGCGTACAGCCCCAGCATTTT.

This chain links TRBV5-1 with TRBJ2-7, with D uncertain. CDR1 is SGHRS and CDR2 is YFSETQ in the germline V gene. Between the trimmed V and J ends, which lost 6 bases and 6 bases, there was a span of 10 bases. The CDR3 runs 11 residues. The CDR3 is CASNEGFEQYF. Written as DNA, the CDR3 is TGCGCCAGCAACGAAGGGTTCGAGCAGTACTTC. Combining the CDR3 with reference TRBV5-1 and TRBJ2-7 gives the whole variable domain KAGVTQTPRYLIKTRGQQVTLSCSPISGHRSVSWYQQTPGQGLQFLFEYFSETQRNKGNFPGRFSGRQFSNSRSEMNVSTLELGDSALYLCASNEGFEQYFGPGTRLTVT.

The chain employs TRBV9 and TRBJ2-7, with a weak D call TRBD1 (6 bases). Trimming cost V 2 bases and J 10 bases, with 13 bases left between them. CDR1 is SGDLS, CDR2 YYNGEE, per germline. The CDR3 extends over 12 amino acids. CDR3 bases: TGTGCCAGCAGCGTTGGACAGTTCCCCCAGTACTTC. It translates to CASSVGQFPQYF.

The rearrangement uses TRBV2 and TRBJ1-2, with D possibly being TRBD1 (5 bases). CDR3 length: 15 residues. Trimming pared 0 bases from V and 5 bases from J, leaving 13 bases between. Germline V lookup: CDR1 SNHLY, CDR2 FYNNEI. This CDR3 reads CASSEARKWGYGYTF. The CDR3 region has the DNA TGTGCCAGCAGTGAAGCGAGGAAGTGGGGGTATGGCTACACCTTC.

The CDR3 DNA follows: TGTGCCAGCAGCCAAGATATGGTCGTGGCGGCGGATACGCAGTATTTT. Protein: CASSQDMVVAADTQYF. J is TRBJ2-3 and V is TRBV3-1; D remains ambiguous. The V gene's germline CDR1 is LGHDT and CDR2 YNNKEL (reference sequence). This CDR3 spans 16 amino acids. V was shortened by 0 bases and J by 6 bases, with 16 bases between the two germline ends.

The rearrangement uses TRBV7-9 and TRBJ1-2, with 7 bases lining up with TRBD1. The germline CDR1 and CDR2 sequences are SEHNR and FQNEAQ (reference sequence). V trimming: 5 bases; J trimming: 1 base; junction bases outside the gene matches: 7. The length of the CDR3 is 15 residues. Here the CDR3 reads CASSTVAGGNYGYTF. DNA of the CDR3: TGTGCCAGCAGCACCGTCGCAGGGGGTAACTATGGCTACACCTTC. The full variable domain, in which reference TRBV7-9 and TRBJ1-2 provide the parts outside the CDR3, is DTGVSQNPRHKITKRGQNVTFRCDPISEHNRLYWYRQTLGQGPEFLTYFQNEAQLEKSRLLSDRFSAERPKGSFSTLEIQRTEQGDSAMYLCASSTVAGGNYGYTFGSGTRLTVV.

The CDR3 protein is CASSARLARDTGELFF. The CDR3 DNA sequence: TGTGCCAGCAGCGCCAGACTAGCTCGGGACACCGGGGAGCTGTTTTTT. The chain carries TRBV9 and TRBJ2-2; 7 bases are shared with TRBD2. CDR3 length: 16 amino acids. Trimming took 3 bases from V and 3 from J; bases not matched to a gene: 8. CDR1 and CDR2 (germline): SGDLS, YYNGEE.

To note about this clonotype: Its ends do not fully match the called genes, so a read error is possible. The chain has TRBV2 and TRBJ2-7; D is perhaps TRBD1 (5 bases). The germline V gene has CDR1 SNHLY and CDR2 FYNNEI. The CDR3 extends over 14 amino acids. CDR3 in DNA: TGTGCCACCCTCGACAGCGACCTCTCCCACGAGCAGTACTTC. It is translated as CATLDSDLSHEQYF.